This passage covers 11 T cell receptor beta chains from one sample sequenced in a study of T cell responses to AZD1222 COVID-19 vaccine. The protocol was immunoSEQ multiplex PCR, while the TCRdb copy is restricted to in-frame clones and leaves out a portion. The table has 150,000 to 200,000 clones, just under 95% seen once. This specimen was peripheral blood, taken on day 0 of AZD1222 vaccination. Receptors were obtained from an adult in good health.

This rearrangement joins TRBV25-1 to TRBJ1-2; D is undetermined. Germline V lookup: CDR1 MGHDK, CDR2 SYGVNS. The CDR3 totals 15 residues. V was cut by 4 bases and J by 4 bases, with 16 bases left in between. CDR3 region: CASSGSSALGYGYTF. The CDR3 nucleotides are TGTGCCAGCAGTGGGTCTTCCGCATTGGGCTATGGCTACACCTTC.

The V and J genes are TRBV2 and TRBJ1-2; the D is unclear. Germline CDR1 SNHLY, CDR2 FYNNEI. This CDR3 is 12 amino acids long. V dropped 7 bases and J dropped 2 bases, with 8 bases sitting between them. Written as DNA, the CDR3 is TGTGCCAGCACTCAGGAGAACTATGGCTACACCTTC. It is translated as CASTQENYGYTF.

The gene calls are TRBV6-1 and TRBJ2-3, with a possible D match to TRBD1 (6 bases). The germline V and J ends were trimmed by 1 base and 8 bases, with 10 bases remaining between them. Germline V lookup: CDR1 MNHNS, CDR2 SASEGT. This CDR3 has 13 amino acids. The CDR3 spells CASSEGWGLTQYF. The CDR3, as DNA: TGTGCCAGCAGTGAAGGTTGGGGGCTTACGCAGTATTTT.

The gene calls are TRBV27 and TRBJ1-2, with D unclear. The CDR3 extends over 14 amino acids. V lost 8 bases and J 8 bases, leaving 21 bases between the germline ends. Germline V CDR1 and CDR2: MNHEY, SMNVEV (reference sequence). The CDR3 region is CASSRVRGWLGYTF. The CDR3 region has the DNA TGTGCCAGCTCCCGGGTCCGGGGATGGTTAGGCTACACCTTC.

The count of this clone is one. The CDR3 DNA reads as TGTGCCAGCAGCTTACTGCAGGGGAGGCAGAGGACTGAAGCTTTCTTT. Translating gives CASSLLQGRQRTEAFF. The gene calls are TRBV7-9 and TRBJ1-1, with D maybe TRBD1 (6 bases). The V end lost 2 bases, the J end lost 5 bases, and 18 bases lay between the germline ends. CDR3 length: 16 amino acids. The germline V gene encodes CDR1 SEHNR and CDR2 FQNEAQ (reference sequence).

The genes are TRBV6-2 or TRBV6-3 and TRBJ2-5; D might be TRBD2 (6 bases). The germline V gene has CDR1 MNHEY and CDR2 SVGEGT. This CDR3 is 14 amino acids long. V was clipped by 1 base and J by 2 bases, with 8 bases between them. CDR3 sequence (DNA): TGTGCCAGCAGTTACTTCGGGGGACAAGAGACCCAGTACTTC. Its translation: CASSYFGGQETQYF.

This clone appeared a single time. V gene TRBV2 combines with J gene TRBJ1-6; possibly TRBD1 for D (6 bases). This CDR3 comprises 13 residues. The germline CDR1 and CDR2 sequences are SNHLY and FYNNEI. V was shortened by 8 bases and J by 10 bases, with 15 bases between the two germline ends. CDR3 DNA: TGTGCCAGCCTGGAGGGGGTGGGATCACCCCTCCACTTT. Protein product: CASLEGVGSPLHF.

J is TRBJ1-4 and V is TRBV4-1; D is ambiguous. This CDR3 comprises 13 residues. With 1 base removed from V and 8 bases from J, the gap between germline ends came to 8 bases. Germline loops: CDR1 MGHRA, CDR2 YSYEKL. The CDR3 bases are TGCGCCAGCAGCCAAGGTACCATGGAAAAACTGTTTTTT. Protein: CASSQGTMEKLFF.

The chain links TRBV19 to TRBJ2-7; TRBD1 aligns across 7 bases. V was pared by 5 bases and J by 2 bases, with 12 bases of the junction left unmatched. Per the germline V gene, CDR1 is LNHDA and CDR2 is SQIVND (reference sequence). There are 16 residues in the CDR3. The CDR3 DNA reads TGTGCCAGTAGTCATCTTTACCGGGACAGCCCCTACGAGCAGTACTTC. Translation gives CASSHLYRDSPYEQYF.

The chain combines TRBV30 with TRBJ1-3; possibly TRBD1 for D (5 bases). V dropped 2 bases and J dropped 0 bases, with 8 bases sitting between them. Germline V CDR1 and CDR2: GTSNPN, SVGIG (reference sequence). The CDR3 extends over 14 amino acids. The CDR3 DNA sequence: TGTGCCTGGAGTTGGCAGGGCTCTGGAAACACCATATATTTT. Translation: CAWSWQGSGNTIYF.

The rearrangement uses TRBV11-2 and TRBJ1-1; 7 nucleotides line up with TRBD1. V dropped 4 bases and J dropped 3; count of bases not matched to a gene: 8. The CDR3 is made up of 15 amino acids. Germline V gene sequence: CDR1 SGHAT, CDR2 FQNNGV. In DNA, the CDR3 is TGTGCCAGCAGCTCTCGTGAAGGGGGCTACACTGAAGCTTTCTTT. It is translated as CASSSREGGYTEAFF.